The 27 T cell receptor beta chains below were found in one sample sequenced in a study of blood T cell repertoires in COVID-19. Only in-frame clones appear in the TCRdb table, and some are missing; sequencing was by immunoSEQ multiplex PCR. The sample has just over 250,000 clones; around four fifths are singletons. Sample: PBMCs or T cells enriched from blood (not recorded which). These receptors were collected from a man in his thirties or forties with acute COVID-19.

This rearrangement joins TRBV10-1 to TRBJ1-5; TRBD1 agrees at 7 bases. The CDR3 consists of 13 residues. Looked up from germline, CDR1 is WNHNN and CDR2 is SYGVQD (reference sequence). With V trimmed by 3 bases and J by 7 bases, 3 bases remained unmatched. CDR3 coding DNA: TGCGCCAGCAGTGACCACAGGGGCCAGCCCCAGCATTTT. This encodes CASSDHRGQPQHF.

The chain employs TRBV24-1 and TRBJ1-1, with D possibly being TRBD1 (6 bases). V shed 1 base and J shed 8 bases, with 10 bases lying between them. This CDR3 region has 13 residues. CDR1 KGHDR and CDR2 SFDVKD come from the germline V gene. The CDR3 nucleotides are TGTGCCACCAGTGATTTCGTCGGGACAGAAGCTTTCTTT. Translating gives CATSDFVGTEAFF.

The rearrangement joins TRBV3-1 (or the pseudogene TRBV3-2) to TRBJ1-3; D unclear. Germline CDR1 is LGHDT and CDR2 is YNNKEL (reference sequence). This CDR3 is 12 amino acids long. Trimming removed 5 bases at V and 7 bases at J, with 9 bases between. The CDR3 DNA follows: TGTGCCAGCAGCACAGACGGTAACACCATATATTTT. Its protein product is CASSTDGNTIYF.

V usage is TRBV28 and J usage is TRBJ1-5; D might be TRBD1 (6 bases). With 7 bases removed from V and 4 bases from J, the gap between germline ends came to 11 bases. This CDR3 region has 13 residues. Germline values: CDR1 MDHEN, CDR2 SYDVKM. CDR3 coding DNA: TGTGCCAGCATCAGGGGCCTAAATCAGCCCCAGCATTTT. Its translation is CASIRGLNQPQHF. Full variable domain (rest looked up from reference TRBV28 and TRBJ1-5): DVKVTQSSRYLVKRTGEKVFLECVQDMDHENMFWYRQDPGLGLRLIYFSYDVKMKEKGDIPEGYSVSREKKERFSLILESASTNQTSMYLCASIRGLNQPQHFGDGTRLSIL.

CDR3 sequence: CASRLGGGYGYTF. CDR3 DNA: TGTGCCAGCAGGTTGGGCGGGGGCTATGGCTACACCTTC. The rearrangement uses TRBV28 and TRBJ1-2; tentatively, D is TRBD1 (5 bases). V gave up 6 bases and J gave up 4 bases, with 12 bases separating them. Germline-derived CDR1 and CDR2 are MDHEN and SYDVKM. CDR3 size: 13 residues.

V gene TRBV14 combines with J gene TRBJ2-5; 14 bases agree with TRBD2. The CDR3 sequence is 16 residues long. The ends lost 3 bases at V and 3 bases at J; junction bases unmatched: 3. Germline V gene data show CDR1 as SGHDN and CDR2 as FVKESK. Here the CDR3 DNA reads TGTGCCAGCAGCCACTGGACTAGCGGGAGGAAAGAGACCCAGTACTTC. Amino acid sequence: CASSHWTSGRKETQYF.

This clone was counted between two and nine times. The chain combines TRBV19 with TRBJ2-1; the match to TRBD2 covers 8 bases. V trimming: 2 bases; J trimming: 3 bases; junction bases outside the gene matches: 9. The CDR3 sequence is 17 residues long. The germline gives CDR1 LNHDA, CDR2 SQIVND (reference sequence). The CDR3 region is CASSIRAGGQFYNEQFF. CDR3 DNA sequence: TGTGCCAGTAGTATACGGGCGGGAGGCCAATTCTACAATGAGCAGTTCTTC.

This clone occurred once. This chain joins TRBV7-6 and TRBJ2-1; 12 bases align to TRBD2. Germline loops: CDR1 SGHVS, CDR2 FNYEAQ. With 2 bases clipped from V and 7 bases from J, the junction kept 3 bases outside the gene matches. The CDR3 is 15 amino acids. The DNA for the CDR3 is TGTGCCAGCAGCTTACTAGCGGGGGGGCCGAATGAGCAGTTCTTC. Amino acids: CASSLLAGGPNEQFF.

V gene TRBV28 combines with J gene TRBJ1-1; no clear D gene. Trimming removed 6 bases at V and 3 bases at J, with 14 bases between. From germline, CDR1 is MDHEN and CDR2 SYDVKM. The CDR3 extends over 14 amino acids. CDR3 protein: CASSQTRLDTEAFF. In DNA form, the CDR3 reads TGTGCCAGCAGCCAGACGAGGCTCGACACTGAAGCTTTCTTT.

The chain joins TRBV7-9 to TRBJ1-6; D remains ambiguous. V lost 4 bases and J 9 bases, leaving 16 bases between the germline ends. The germline V gene encodes CDR1 SEHNR and CDR2 FQNEAQ (reference sequence). CDR3 size: 15 residues. CDR3 in amino acids: CASSSTGSSSSPLHF. CDR3 bases: TGTGCCAGCAGCTCGACGGGGAGTTCTAGTTCACCCCTCCACTTT.

This clone was counted between two and nine times. The V gene is TRBV21-1, the J gene TRBJ1-2; TRBD1, the D gene given by the table, was not confirmed from the DNA. TRBV21-1 has pseudogene status. The CDR3 consists of 15 residues. The CDR3 spells CASSKASTGAYGYTF. The CDR3, as DNA: TGTGCCAGCAGCAAAGCTTCTACAGGGGCCTATGGCTACACCTTC.

This clone showed up just once. The rearrangement uses TRBV29-1 and TRBJ1-1; 7 nucleotides agree with TRBD1. The V and J ends lost 4 bases and 0 bases, in that order; junction bases with no gene match: 5. Per germline, CDR1 SQVTM and CDR2 ANQGSEA. The CDR3 has 14 residues. In nucleotides, the CDR3 is TGCAGCGTTGCCACCGGGACAGTGAACACTGAAGCTTTCTTT. Its translation: CSVATGTVNTEAFF.

V usage is TRBV7-2 and J usage is TRBJ1-1, with 11 positions matching TRBD1. Losses at the gene ends were 5 bases for V and 5 bases for J; bases not matched to a gene: 4. This CDR3 has 14 amino acids. CDR1 SGHTA and CDR2 FQGNSA come from the germline V gene. CDR3 nucleotide sequence: TGTGCCAGCAGCCCTGGACAGGGGGCAACTGAAGCTTTCTTT. As protein: CASSPGQGATEAFF.

The chain links TRBV9 to TRBJ1-1, with 7 bases matching TRBD1. With V trimmed by 5 bases and J by 1 base, 2 bases remained unmatched. From germline, CDR1 is SGDLS and CDR2 YYNGEE. This CDR3 spans 13 amino acids. The CDR3 DNA is TGTGCCAGCAGAGGACAGGCGAACACTGAAGCTTTCTTT. This codes for CASRGQANTEAFF.

This clone occurred once. This chain connects TRBV24-1 to TRBJ2-5; 13 bases fit TRBD2. In germline, CDR1 is KGHDR, CDR2 SFDVKD. V lost 5 bases and J lost 3; bases outside the gene matches: 8. The CDR3 totals 17 residues. The CDR3 reads CATSGGEGLAGKETQYF. Here the CDR3 DNA reads TGTGCCACCAGTGGAGGTGAGGGACTAGCGGGGAAAGAGACCCAGTACTTC.

This sequence joins TRBV27 and TRBJ2-3; 11 bases are a match to TRBD2. CDR3 length: 14 amino acids. The V segment lost 7 bases and the J segment 6 bases; nucleotides outside the gene matches: 6. The germline gives CDR1 MNHEY, CDR2 SMNVEV (reference sequence). This CDR3 is CASTRLAGRDTQYF. The CDR3 DNA reads as TGTGCCAGCACGAGACTAGCGGGGAGGGATACGCAGTATTTT.

On this clone: This sample includes further DNA sequences coding for the same CDR3. The J gene is TRBJ1-1, the V gene TRBV27; D uncertain. V lost 2 bases and J 1 base, leaving 8 bases between the germline ends. The germline CDR1 and CDR2 sequences are MNHEY and SMNVEV (reference sequence). The CDR3 is made up of 14 amino acids. As DNA, the CDR3 is TGTGCCAGCAGTTTACGGGGAGGGAACACTGAAGCTTTCTTT. The encoded protein is CASSLRGGNTEAFF.

The J gene is TRBJ1-5, the V gene TRBV27; D is possibly TRBD1 (5 bases). The germline V gene encodes CDR1 MNHEY and CDR2 SMNVEV (reference sequence). V dropped 5 bases and J dropped 6 bases, with 8 bases sitting between them. This CDR3 comprises 12 residues. The CDR3 sequence: CASSEGAQPQHF. The CDR3 DNA sequence: TGTGCCAGCAGTGAAGGGGCTCAGCCCCAGCATTTT.

The chain uses TRBV11-2 and TRBJ2-5; TRBD2 matches at 7 bases. The V gene end was trimmed by 5 bases and the J gene end by 7 bases; junction bases not matched to a gene: 7. The CDR3 runs 13 residues. The germline V gene encodes CDR1 SGHAT and CDR2 FQNNGV. The chain's CDR3 is CASSVTSDGTQYF. CDR3 coding DNA: TGTGCCAGCAGCGTTACTAGCGATGGGACCCAGTACTTC.

This chain's CDR3 is CASSKSGLNTIYF. In DNA, the CDR3 is TGTGCCAGCAGCAAATCGGGTCTAAACACCATATATTTT. The rearrangement links TRBV28 to TRBJ1-3; no definite D call. CDR1 is MDHEN, CDR2 SYDVKM, per germline. The CDR3 contains 13 residues. V lost 6 bases to trimming and J lost 6 bases, with 12 bases between them.

The gene calls are TRBV29-1 and TRBJ2-7; no clear D. The length of the CDR3 is 11 residues. CDR1 and CDR2 from the germline V gene are SQVTM and ANQGSEA. Trimming removed 3 bases at V and 9 bases at J, with 12 bases between. The CDR3 coding sequence is TGCAGCGTTGAGTCGCCCTCAGGGCAGTACGTC. As protein: CSVESPSGQYV.

The gene calls are TRBV14 and TRBJ1-4, with 8 bases that match TRBD1. The CDR3 consists of 14 residues. V lost 4 bases to trimming and J lost 10 bases; unmatched junction nucleotides: 8. Germline CDR1 and CDR2: SGHDN and FVKESK. CDR3 loop: CASSRPDREGKLFF. In nucleotides, the CDR3 is TGTGCCAGCAGCCGCCCGGACAGGGAAGGAAAACTGTTTTTT.

This clone was detected a few times. The rearrangement joins TRBV30 to TRBJ2-7; TRBD1 matches at 8 bases. J lost 3 bases, V lost 2 bases, and 0 bases had no gene match. CDR1 GTSNPN and CDR2 SVGIG come from the germline V gene (reference sequence). This CDR3 has 12 residues. CDR3 DNA: TGTGCCTGGAGTACAGGGGGCTACGAGCAGTACGTC. This encodes CAWSTGGYEQYV.

The J gene is TRBJ1-5, the V gene TRBV28; D gene ambiguous. Trimming took off 2 bases at V and 5 bases at J, with 4 bases between the two ends. Germline-derived CDR1 and CDR2 are MDHEN and SYDVKM. The CDR3 runs 12 residues. The CDR3 loop is CASSLGYQPQHF. The CDR3 coding sequence is TGTGCCAGCAGTTTAGGCTATCAGCCCCAGCATTTT.

The chain joins TRBV28 to TRBJ2-3; a possible D gene is TRBD2 (5 bases). This CDR3 contains 15 residues. Per germline, CDR1 MDHEN and CDR2 SYDVKM. Trimming shortened V by 1 base and J by 0 bases, and 8 bases separated the two germline ends. This CDR3 reads CASSLSAGSTDTQYF. The CDR3 nucleotides are TGTGCCAGCAGTTTATCGGCGGGCAGCACAGATACGCAGTATTTT.

This chain uses TRBV2 with TRBJ1-2, with 7 nucleotides matching TRBD1. V was pared by 8 bases and J by 12 bases, with 18 bases of the junction left unmatched. CDR1 is SNHLY, CDR2 FYNNEI, per germline. The CDR3 length is 14 residues. For the CDR3, the DNA is TGTGCCAGCGCCGCTGAGACAGGGAGTAGAAGGGACACCTTC. This codes for CASAAETGSRRDTF.

In DNA form, the CDR3 reads TGTGCCAGCAGCTCTACTGAATGGACAGGGTTCTCACCCCTCCACTTT. Protein sequence: CASSSTEWTGFSPLHF. The V call is TRBV5-6, the J call TRBJ1-6, with 8 bases matching TRBD1. Germline loops: CDR1 SGHDT, CDR2 YYEEEE. The V segment lost 3 bases and the J segment 10 bases; nucleotides outside the gene matches: 12. The length of the CDR3 is 16 residues. Together with reference TRBV5-6 and TRBJ1-6, the CDR3 gives the full variable domain: DAGVTQSPTHLIKTRGQQVTLRCSPKSGHDTVSWYQQALGQGPQFIFQYYEEEERQRGNFPDRFSGHQFPNYSSELNVNALLLGDSALYLCASSSTEWTGFSPLHFGNGTRLTVT.